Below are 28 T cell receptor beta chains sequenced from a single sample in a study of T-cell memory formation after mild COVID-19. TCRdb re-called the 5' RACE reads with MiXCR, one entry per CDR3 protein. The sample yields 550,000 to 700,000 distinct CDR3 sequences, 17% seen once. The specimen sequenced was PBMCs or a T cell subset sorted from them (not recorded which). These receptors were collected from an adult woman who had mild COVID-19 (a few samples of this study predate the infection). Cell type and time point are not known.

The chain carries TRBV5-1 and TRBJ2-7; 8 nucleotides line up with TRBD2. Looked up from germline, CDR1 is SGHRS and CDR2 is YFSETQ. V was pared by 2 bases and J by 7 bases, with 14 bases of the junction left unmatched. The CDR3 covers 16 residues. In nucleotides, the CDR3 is TGCGCCAGCAGCTTTCGTAGCGGGGTCCTCCCTGGGGAGCAGTACTTC. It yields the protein CASSFRSGVLPGEQYF.

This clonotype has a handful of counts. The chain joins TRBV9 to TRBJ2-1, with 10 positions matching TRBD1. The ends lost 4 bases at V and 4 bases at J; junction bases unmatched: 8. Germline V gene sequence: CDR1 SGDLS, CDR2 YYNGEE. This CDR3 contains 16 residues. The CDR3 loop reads CASSFTTGGAYNEQFF. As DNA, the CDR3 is TGTGCCAGCAGCTTTACGACAGGGGGCGCTTACAATGAGCAGTTCTTC.

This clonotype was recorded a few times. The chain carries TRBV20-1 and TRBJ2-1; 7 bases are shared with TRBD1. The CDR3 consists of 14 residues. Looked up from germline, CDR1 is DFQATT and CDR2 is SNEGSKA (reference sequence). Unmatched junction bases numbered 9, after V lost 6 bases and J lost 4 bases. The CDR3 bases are TGCAGTGCCCCCGACAGGGAAAGGTACAATGAGCAGTTCTTC. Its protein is CSAPDRERYNEQFF.

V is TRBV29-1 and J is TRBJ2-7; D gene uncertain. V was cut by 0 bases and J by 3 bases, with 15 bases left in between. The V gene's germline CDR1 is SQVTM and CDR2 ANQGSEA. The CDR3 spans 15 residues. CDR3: CSVEDPMGSYYEQYF. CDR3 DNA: TGCAGCGTTGAAGATCCTATGGGCAGCTACTACGAGCAGTACTTC.

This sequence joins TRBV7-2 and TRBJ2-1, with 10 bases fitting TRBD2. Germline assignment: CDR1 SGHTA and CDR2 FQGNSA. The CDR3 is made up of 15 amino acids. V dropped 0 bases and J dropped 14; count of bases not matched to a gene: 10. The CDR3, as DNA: TGTGCCAGCAGCTTAGCGTACCTAGCGGGGGAAGAGAAGTTCTTC. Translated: CASSLAYLAGEEKFF. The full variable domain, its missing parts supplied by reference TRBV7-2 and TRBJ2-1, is GAGVSQSPSNKVTEKGKDVELRCDPISGHTALYWYRQSLGQGLEFLIYFQGNSAPDKSGLPSDRFSAERTGGSVSTLTIQRTQQEDSAVYLCASSLAYLAGEEKFFGPGTRLTVL.

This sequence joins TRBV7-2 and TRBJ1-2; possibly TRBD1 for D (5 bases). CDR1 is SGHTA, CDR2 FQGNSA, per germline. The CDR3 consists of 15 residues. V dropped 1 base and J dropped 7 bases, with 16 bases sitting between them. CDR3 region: CASSLDLGRASGYTF. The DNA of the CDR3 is TGTGCCAGCAGCTTAGATCTAGGCAGGGCCAGTGGCTACACCTTC.

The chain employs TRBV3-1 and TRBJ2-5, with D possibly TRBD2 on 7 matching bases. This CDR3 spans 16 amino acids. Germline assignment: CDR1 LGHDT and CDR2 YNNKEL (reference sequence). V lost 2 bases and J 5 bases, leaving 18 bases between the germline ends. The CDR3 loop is CASSQSGGTPWETQYF. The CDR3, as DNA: TGTGCCAGCAGCCAATCGGGGGGCACACCCTGGGAGACCCAGTACTTC.

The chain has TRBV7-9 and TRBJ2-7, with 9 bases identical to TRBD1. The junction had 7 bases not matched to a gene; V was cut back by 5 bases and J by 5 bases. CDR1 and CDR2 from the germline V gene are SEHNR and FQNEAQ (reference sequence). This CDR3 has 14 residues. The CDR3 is CASSGDRGSNEQYF. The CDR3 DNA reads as TGTGCCAGCAGCGGAGACAGGGGGTCTAACGAGCAGTACTTC.

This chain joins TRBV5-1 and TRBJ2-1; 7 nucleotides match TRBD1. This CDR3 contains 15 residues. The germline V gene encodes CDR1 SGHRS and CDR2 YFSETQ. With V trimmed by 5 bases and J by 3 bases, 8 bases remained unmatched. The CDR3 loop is CASRPPGQNYNEQFF. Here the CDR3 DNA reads TGCGCCAGCAGGCCCCCGGGACAGAACTACAATGAGCAGTTCTTC.

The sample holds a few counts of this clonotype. The CDR3 DNA reads TGTGCCTGGAGCCCTCCGGGGAACACCATATATTTT. The encoded protein is CAWSPPGNTIYF. V and J are TRBV30 and TRBJ1-3, with D unclear. Germline V gene lookup returns CDR1 GTSNPN and CDR2 SVGIG (reference sequence). The ends were cut back, 3 bases at V and 7 bases at J, with 10 bases in the middle. The CDR3 sequence is 12 residues long. Drawing the rest from reference TRBV30 and TRBJ1-3, the complete variable domain is SQTIHQWPATLVQPVGSPLSLECTVEGTSNPNLYWYRQAAGRGLQLLFYSVGIGQISSEVPQNLSASRPQDRQFILSSKKLLLSDSGFYLCAWSPPGNTIYFGEGSWLTVV.

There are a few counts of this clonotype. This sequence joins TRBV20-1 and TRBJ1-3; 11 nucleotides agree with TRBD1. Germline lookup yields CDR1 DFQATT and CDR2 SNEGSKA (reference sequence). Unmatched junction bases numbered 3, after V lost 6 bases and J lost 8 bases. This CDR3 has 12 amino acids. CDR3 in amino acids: CSAWDRGYTIYF. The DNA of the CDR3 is TGCAGTGCCTGGGACAGGGGGTACACCATATATTTT.

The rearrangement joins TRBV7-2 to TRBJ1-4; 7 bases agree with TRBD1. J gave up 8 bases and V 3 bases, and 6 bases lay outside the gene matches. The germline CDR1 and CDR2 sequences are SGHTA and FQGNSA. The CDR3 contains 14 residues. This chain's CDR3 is CASSFTTGVEKLFF. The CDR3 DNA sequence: TGTGCCAGCAGCTTTACTACAGGGGTCGAAAAACTGTTTTTT.

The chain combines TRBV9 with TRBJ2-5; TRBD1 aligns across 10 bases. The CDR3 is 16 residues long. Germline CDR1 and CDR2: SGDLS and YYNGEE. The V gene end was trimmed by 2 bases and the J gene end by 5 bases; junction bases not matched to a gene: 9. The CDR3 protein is CASSVTKTGGRETQYF. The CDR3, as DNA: TGTGCCAGCAGCGTGACGAAGACAGGGGGCAGGGAGACCCAGTACTTC.

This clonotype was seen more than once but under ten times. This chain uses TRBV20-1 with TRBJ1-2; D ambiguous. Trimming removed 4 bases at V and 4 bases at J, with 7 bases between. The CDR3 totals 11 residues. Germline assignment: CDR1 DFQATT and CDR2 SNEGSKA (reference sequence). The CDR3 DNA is TGCAGTGCTAACGACGGCTATGGCTACACCTTC. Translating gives CSANDGYGYTF.

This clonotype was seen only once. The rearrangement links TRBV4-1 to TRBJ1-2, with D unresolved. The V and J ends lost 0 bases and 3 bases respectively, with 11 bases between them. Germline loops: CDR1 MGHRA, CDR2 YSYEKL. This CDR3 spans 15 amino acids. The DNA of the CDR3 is TGCGCCAGCAGCCAAGATAGGGCTCTTGACTATGGCTACACCTTC. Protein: CASSQDRALDYGYTF.

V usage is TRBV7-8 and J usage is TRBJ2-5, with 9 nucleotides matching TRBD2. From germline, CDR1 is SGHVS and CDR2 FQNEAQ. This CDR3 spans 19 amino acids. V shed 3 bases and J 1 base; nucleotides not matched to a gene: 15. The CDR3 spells CASSFFFRVAGVPQETQYF. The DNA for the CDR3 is TGTGCCAGCAGCTTCTTCTTTCGGGTAGCGGGAGTACCCCAAGAGACCCAGTACTTC.

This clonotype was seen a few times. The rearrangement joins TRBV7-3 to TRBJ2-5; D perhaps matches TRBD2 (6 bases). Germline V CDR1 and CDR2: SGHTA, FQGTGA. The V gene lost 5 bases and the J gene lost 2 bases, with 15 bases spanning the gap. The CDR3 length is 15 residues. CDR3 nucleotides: TGTGCCAGCAGCCAATCCGGGGGTTTGCAAGAGACCCAGTACTTC. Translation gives CASSQSGGLQETQYF.

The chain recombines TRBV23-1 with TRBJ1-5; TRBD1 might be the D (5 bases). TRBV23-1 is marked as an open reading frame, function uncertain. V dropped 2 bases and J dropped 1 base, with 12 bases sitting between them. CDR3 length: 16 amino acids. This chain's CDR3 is CASSQALRGSNQPQHF. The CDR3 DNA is TGCGCCAGCAGTCAAGCCCTACGGGGGAGCAATCAGCCCCAGCATTTT.

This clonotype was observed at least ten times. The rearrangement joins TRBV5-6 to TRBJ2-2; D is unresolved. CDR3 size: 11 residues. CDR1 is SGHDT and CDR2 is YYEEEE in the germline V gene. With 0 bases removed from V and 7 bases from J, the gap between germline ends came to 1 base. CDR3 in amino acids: CASSLDGELFF. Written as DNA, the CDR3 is TGTGCCAGCAGCTTGGACGGGGAGCTGTTTTTT.

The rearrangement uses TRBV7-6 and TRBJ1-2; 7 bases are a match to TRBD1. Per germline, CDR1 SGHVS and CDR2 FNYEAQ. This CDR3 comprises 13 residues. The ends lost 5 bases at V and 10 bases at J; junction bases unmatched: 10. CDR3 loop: CASSRPGTESYTF. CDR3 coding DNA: TGTGCCAGCAGCCGTCCCGGGACAGAATCCTACACCTTC.

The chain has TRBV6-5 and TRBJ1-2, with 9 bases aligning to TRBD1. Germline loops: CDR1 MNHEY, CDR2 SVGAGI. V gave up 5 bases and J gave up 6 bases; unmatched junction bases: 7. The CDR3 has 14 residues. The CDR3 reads CASSPGTGNHGYTF. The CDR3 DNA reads TGTGCCAGCAGTCCCGGGACAGGGAATCATGGCTACACCTTC.

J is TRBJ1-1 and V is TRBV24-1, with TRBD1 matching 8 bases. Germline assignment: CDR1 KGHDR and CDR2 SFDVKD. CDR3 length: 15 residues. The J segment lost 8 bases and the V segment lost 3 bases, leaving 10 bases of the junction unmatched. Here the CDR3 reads CATSDPRQGQGEAFF. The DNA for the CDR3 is TGTGCCACCAGTGATCCCCGACAGGGGCAAGGAGAAGCTTTCTTT.

The CDR3 is CASSFSSGTSTDTQYF. The CDR3 DNA sequence: TGTGCCAGCAGCTTTTCTAGCGGGACTAGCACAGATACGCAGTATTTT. This chain connects TRBV7-6 to TRBJ2-3, with 9 nucleotides matching TRBD2. CDR1 and CDR2 from the germline V gene are SGHVS and FNYEAQ. V gave up 3 bases and J gave up 0 bases; unmatched junction bases: 4. The CDR3 is 16 residues long.

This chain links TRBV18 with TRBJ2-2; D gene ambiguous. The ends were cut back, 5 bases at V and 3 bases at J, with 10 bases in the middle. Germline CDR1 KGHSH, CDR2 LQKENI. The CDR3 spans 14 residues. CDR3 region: CASSSTAYTGELFF. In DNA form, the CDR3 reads TGTGCCAGCTCATCGACCGCTTACACCGGGGAGCTGTTTTTT.

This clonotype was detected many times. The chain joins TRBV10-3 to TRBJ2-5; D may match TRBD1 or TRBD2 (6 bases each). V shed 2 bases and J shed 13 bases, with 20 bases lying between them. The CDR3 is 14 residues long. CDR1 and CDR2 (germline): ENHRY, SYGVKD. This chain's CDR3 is CAISEDSRGGPLYF. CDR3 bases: TGTGCCATCAGTGAGGATTCTAGAGGGGGGCCCTTGTACTTC.

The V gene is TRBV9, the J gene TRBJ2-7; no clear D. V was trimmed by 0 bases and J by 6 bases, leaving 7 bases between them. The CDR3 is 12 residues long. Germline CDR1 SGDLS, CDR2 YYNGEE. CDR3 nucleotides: TGTGCCAGCAGCGTAGGGTTGTCCGAGCAGTACTTC. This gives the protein CASSVGLSEQYF.

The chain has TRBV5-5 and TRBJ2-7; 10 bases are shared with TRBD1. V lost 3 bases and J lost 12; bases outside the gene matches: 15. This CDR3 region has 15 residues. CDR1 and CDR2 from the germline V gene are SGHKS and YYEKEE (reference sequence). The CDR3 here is CASSSRGQGDVVGYF. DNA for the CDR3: TGTGCCAGCAGCTCCCGCGGACAGGGGGATGTGGTCGGGTACTTC.

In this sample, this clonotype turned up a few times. The chain's CDR3 is CASSPLGGFEAFF. As DNA, the CDR3 is TGTGCCAGCAGTCCCCTGGGGGGGTTTGAAGCTTTCTTT. The chain joins TRBV3-1 to TRBJ1-1; possibly TRBD1 for D (5 bases). V was shortened by 6 bases and J by 7 bases, with 15 bases between the two germline ends. CDR1 is LGHDT, CDR2 YNNKEL, per germline (reference sequence). This CDR3 comprises 13 residues.